What follows are 25 T cell receptor beta chains derived from one specimen sequenced in a study of cytomegalovirus exposure and HLA in healthy donors. The PCR made use of 60 Vbeta and 13 Jbeta primers. The assay was immunoSEQ multiplex PCR, and TCRdb's table has in-frame clones only and misses some. The sample lists about 110,000 clones, 71% occurring once. Sequenced input: PBMCs. Every receptor here comes from a female donor in good health and CMV-seronegative.

CDR3 sequence (DNA): TGTGCCAGCAGCATCGCCGGGAATCCCTACGAGCAGTACTTC. Translated, it gives CASSIAGNPYEQYF. The chain combines TRBV7-9 with TRBJ2-7; tentatively, D is TRBD2 (5 bases). The V and J ends lost 5 bases and 2 bases respectively, with 13 bases between them. CDR1 and CDR2 from the germline V gene are SEHNR and FQNEAQ (reference sequence). The CDR3 is 14 residues long. Full variable domain (rest looked up from reference TRBV7-9 and TRBJ2-7): DTGVSQNPRHKITKRGQNVTFRCDPISEHNRLYWYRQTLGQGPEFLTYFQNEAQLEKSRLLSDRFSAERPKGSFSTLEIQRTEQGDSAMYLCASSIAGNPYEQYFGPGTRLTVT.

The CDR3 DNA follows: TGTGCCAGCAGCTTAGCGCCCGTGAGGGAGGCTTTCTTT. Protein product: CASSLAPVREAFF. The rearrangement links TRBV7-2 to TRBJ1-1; D is ambiguous. This CDR3 contains 13 residues. Germline CDR1 reads SGHTA; CDR2 reads FQGNSA. The V and J ends lost 0 bases and 11 bases respectively, with 13 bases between them.

The rearrangement uses TRBV5-6 and TRBJ2-3, with D unresolved. This CDR3 has 13 amino acids. Per the germline V gene, CDR1 is SGHDT and CDR2 is YYEEEE. V gave up 2 bases and J gave up 0 bases, with 4 bases separating them. This CDR3 reads CASSFGSTDTQYF. The CDR3 DNA reads as TGTGCCAGCAGCTTCGGGAGCACAGATACGCAGTATTTT. The full variable domain, completed using reference TRBV5-6 and TRBJ2-3, is DAGVTQSPTHLIKTRGQQVTLRCSPKSGHDTVSWYQQALGQGPQFIFQYYEEEERQRGNFPDRFSGHQFPNYSSELNVNALLLGDSALYLCASSFGSTDTQYFGPGTRLTVL.

This clone was detected many times. The chain has TRBV25-1 and TRBJ1-5, with D perhaps matching TRBD1 (5 bases). The CDR3 sequence is 14 residues long. The V end lost 5 bases, the J end lost 0 bases, and 8 bases lay between the germline ends. CDR1 and CDR2 (germline): MGHDK, SYGVNS. The CDR3 nucleotides read TGTGCCAGCAGTACCACAGGTAGCAATCAGCCCCAGCATTTT. Amino acids: CASSTTGSNQPQHF.

The rearrangement joins TRBV30 to TRBJ1-1; 7 positions match TRBD1. Germline trimming cut 1 base from V and 10 bases from J; bases unmatched to any gene: 15. The CDR3 runs to 15 residues. The germline V gene has CDR1 GTSNPN and CDR2 SVGIG (reference sequence). CDR3: CAWSGPGTVSPGAFF. CDR3 in DNA: TGTGCCTGGAGTGGACCCGGGACAGTCTCCCCTGGAGCTTTCTTT.

This chain links TRBV9 with TRBJ2-3; no firm D call. Germline lookup yields CDR1 SGDLS and CDR2 YYNGEE. V gave up 4 bases and J gave up 3 bases, with 15 bases separating them. The CDR3 loop spans 15 amino acids. CDR3 loop: CASSPSWSITDTQYF. The CDR3 nucleotides read TGTGCCAGCAGCCCCAGCTGGAGTATAACAGATACGCAGTATTTT.

J is TRBJ2-1 and V is TRBV7-9; 8 bases are shared with TRBD2. There are 17 residues in the CDR3. The germline gives CDR1 SEHNR, CDR2 FQNEAQ (reference sequence). The V gene end was trimmed by 5 bases and the J gene end by 7 bases; junction bases not matched to a gene: 16. Here the CDR3 reads CASSPPGTSGRMNEQFF. The CDR3 region has the DNA TGTGCCAGCAGCCCACCGGGGACCAGCGGGAGAATGAATGAGCAGTTCTTC.

The chain employs TRBV10-1 and TRBJ2-7; the match to TRBD1 covers 10 bases. The CDR3 is made up of 17 amino acids. Germline V lookup: CDR1 WNHNN, CDR2 SYGVQD (reference sequence). With V trimmed by 2 bases and J by 2 bases, 9 bases remained unmatched. In nucleotides, the CDR3 is TGCGCCAGCAGTGAGGGCGACCCGGGACAGGGGACCTACGAGCAGTACTTC. It specifies CASSEGDPGQGTYEQYF.

CDR3 bases: TGTGCCAGCAGTTCCACCCAGGAACTTTGGTACGAGCAGTACTTC. Its protein product is CASSSTQELWYEQYF. The V call is TRBV28, the J call TRBJ2-7; D unclear. The V end lost 4 bases, the J end lost 4 bases, and 17 bases lay between the germline ends. The V gene's germline CDR1 is MDHEN and CDR2 SYDVKM. The CDR3 covers 15 residues. The complete variable domain, with remaining parts taken from reference TRBV28 and TRBJ2-7, reads DVKVTQSSRYLVKRTGEKVFLECVQDMDHENMFWYRQDPGLGLRLIYFSYDVKMKEKGDIPEGYSVSREKKERFSLILESASTNQTSMYLCASSSTQELWYEQYFGPGTRLTVT.

This chain links TRBV6-4 with TRBJ1-1, with D perhaps matching TRBD1 (6 bases). This CDR3 has 15 residues. The V gene's germline CDR1 is MRHNA and CDR2 SNTAGT. Trimming stripped 0 bases from V and 5 bases from J, with 13 bases between. As DNA, the CDR3 is TGTGCCAGCAGTGACTCGGAGACAGGCGGTACTGAAGCTTTCTTT. It encodes CASSDSETGGTEAFF.

The V call is TRBV6-5, the J call TRBJ2-5, with D perhaps matching TRBD1 (7 bases). The germline CDR1 and CDR2 sequences are MNHEY and SVGAGI. There are 14 residues in the CDR3. Trimming cost V 5 bases and J 3 bases, with 13 bases left between them. CDR3 DNA sequence: TGTGCCAGCAGTCGCGGGACAGCAGAAGAGACCCAGTACTTC. Residues: CASSRGTAEETQYF.

This clone occurred a few times. The chain joins TRBV4-3 to TRBJ2-3; D uncertain. Per germline, CDR1 LGHNA and CDR2 YSLEER. With 0 bases removed from V and 1 base from J, the gap between germline ends came to 8 bases. The CDR3 contains 15 residues. In nucleotides, the CDR3 is TGCGCCAGCAGCCAAGAGACCAGGCGCACAGATACGCAGTATTTT. This translates into CASSQETRRTDTQYF.

The rearrangement links TRBV30 to TRBJ1-2; 9 bases match TRBD1. V was pared by 3 bases and J by 4 bases, with 9 bases of the junction left unmatched. Germline V gene lookup returns CDR1 GTSNPN and CDR2 SVGIG (reference sequence). CDR3 length: 15 residues. The CDR3 DNA sequence: TGTGCCTGGAGCTTCCGGACAGGGGCCCGCTATGGCTACACCTTC. Amino acid sequence: CAWSFRTGARYGYTF.

The V call is TRBV7-8, the J call TRBJ2-5; 16 nucleotides line up with TRBD2. Germline CDR1 SGHVS, CDR2 FQNEAQ. Trimming at V came to 5 bases and at J to 5 bases, leaving 11 bases not matched to a gene. This CDR3 is built from 18 residues. CDR3 loop: CASSGGTSGRARGETQYF. CDR3 nucleotide sequence: TGTGCCAGCAGCGGAGGGACTAGCGGGAGGGCACGGGGGGAGACCCAGTACTTC.

The V and J genes are TRBV5-1 and TRBJ1-3, with D possibly being TRBD1 (6 bases). The germline V gene has CDR1 SGHRS and CDR2 YFSETQ. Trimming pared 2 bases from V and 4 bases from J, leaving 7 bases between. The CDR3 loop spans 13 amino acids. The DNA of the CDR3 is TGCGCCAGCAGCTTCGGACAGGGAAACACCATATATTTT. It translates to CASSFGQGNTIYF.

The chain combines TRBV30 with TRBJ2-5; D perhaps matches TRBD1 (6 bases). Germline V lookup: CDR1 GTSNPN, CDR2 SVGIG (reference sequence). The CDR3 has 12 amino acids. Trimming took 5 bases from V and 3 from J, leaving 10 bases between them. The DNA for the CDR3 is TGTGCCTGGGAGGGGGACGAAGAGACCCAGTACTTC. This sequence encodes CAWEGDEETQYF.

This chain uses TRBV2 with TRBJ1-1; D not resolved. Germline CDR1 SNHLY, CDR2 FYNNEI. This CDR3 has 14 residues. The V and J ends lost 8 bases and 1 base respectively, with 14 bases between them. The CDR3 here is CASGGRQGNTEAFF. The CDR3 region has the DNA TGTGCCAGCGGAGGGAGGCAAGGGAACACTGAAGCTTTCTTT. Supplemented by reference TRBV2 and TRBJ1-1, the full variable domain reads EPEVTQTPSHQVTQMGQEVILRCVPISNHLYFYWYRQILGQKVEFLVSFYNNEISEKSEIFDDQFSVERPDGSNFTLKIRSTKLEDSAMYFCASGGRQGNTEAFFGQGTRLTVV.

The genes are TRBV19 and TRBJ2-1, with D perhaps matching TRBD1 (7 bases). Germline CDR1 reads LNHDA; CDR2 reads SQIVND (reference sequence). The CDR3 is made up of 21 amino acids. Trimming took off 5 bases at V and 4 bases at J, with 33 bases between the two ends. CDR3 in amino acids: CASSPLIPGQRKEGYYNEQFF. As DNA, the CDR3 is TGTGCCAGTAGTCCGCTAATTCCGGGACAGCGAAAGGAGGGCTATTACAATGAGCAGTTCTTC. Using reference TRBV19 and TRBJ2-1 for the parts outside the CDR3, the full variable domain is DGGITQSPKYLFRKEGQNVTLSCEQNLNHDAMYWYRQDPGQGLRLIYYSQIVNDFQKGDIAEGYSVSREKKESFPLTVTSAQKNPTAFYLCASSPLIPGQRKEGYYNEQFFGPGTRLTVL.

The chain uses TRBV25-1 and TRBJ1-2; D is unresolved. CDR1 and CDR2 (germline): MGHDK, SYGVNS. The CDR3 is made up of 13 amino acids. Trimming stripped 4 bases from V and 2 bases from J, with 8 bases between. The DNA of the CDR3 is TGTGCCAGCAGTGCTTCTTCGAACTATGGCTACACCTTC. Its translation is CASSASSNYGYTF.

The chain carries TRBV19 and TRBJ2-7; 7 positions match TRBD1. This CDR3 spans 14 amino acids. CDR1 and CDR2 from the germline V gene are LNHDA and SQIVND (reference sequence). V lost 8 bases to trimming and J lost 5 bases; unmatched junction nucleotides: 12. The CDR3 coding sequence is TGTGCCAGTGCAGCACAGGGGCCCAAGGACGAGCAGTACTTC. Its translation is CASAAQGPKDEQYF.

This clone has only a few counts. The chain links TRBV10-3 to TRBJ2-1; no clear D. The CDR3 consists of 11 residues. V lost 11 bases and J 7 bases, leaving 12 bases between the germline ends. Germline V lookup: CDR1 ENHRY, CDR2 SYGVKD. In nucleotides, the CDR3 is TGTGCCGCCCAGACATTAAATGAGCAGTTCTTC. Translating it yields CAAQTLNEQFF.

The CDR3 sequence is CASSYGLQGEQYF. CDR3 in DNA: TGTGCCAGCAGCTACGGACTTCAAGGCGAGCAGTACTTC. The chain couples TRBV6-5 to TRBJ2-7; D possibly corresponds to TRBD2 (5 bases). CDR3 length: 13 amino acids. The V gene's germline CDR1 is MNHEY and CDR2 SVGAGI. Trimming removed 6 bases from V and 6 bases from J, with 15 bases in between.

This clone was detected only once. J is TRBJ2-7 and V is TRBV4-3; 14 nucleotides agree with TRBD2. CDR3 length: 14 amino acids. V lost 4 bases and J lost 7; bases outside the gene matches: 3. The germline CDR1 and CDR2 sequences are LGHNA and YSLEER. The CDR3 sequence is CASSRLAGGREQYF. In DNA form, the CDR3 reads TGCGCCAGCAGCCGACTAGCGGGAGGGCGTGAGCAGTACTTC.

The CDR3 protein is CASSGPGLAGKTGELFF. The CDR3 nucleotides read TGCGCCAGCAGTGGCCCGGGACTAGCGGGAAAAACCGGGGAGCTGTTTTTT. The genes are TRBV10-1 and TRBJ2-2; 13 bases map to TRBD2. Germline lookup yields CDR1 WNHNN and CDR2 SYGVQD (reference sequence). The CDR3 is 17 amino acids. V was pared by 4 bases and J by 5 bases, with 7 bases of the junction left unmatched.

The rearrangement joins TRBV28 to TRBJ1-1; D unresolved. The V end was cut by 2 bases, the J end by 3 bases, with 10 bases between. This CDR3 region has 14 residues. The V gene's germline CDR1 is MDHEN and CDR2 SYDVKM. CDR3 amino acids: CASSLGGIDTEAFF. As DNA, the CDR3 is TGTGCCAGCAGTTTAGGAGGCATAGACACTGAAGCTTTCTTT.